Below, 5 T cell receptor beta chains from the same sample are listed, as sequenced in a study of control samples from healthy donors and cancer patients. The protocol was immunoSEQ multiplex PCR, while the TCRdb copy is restricted to in-frame clones and leaves out a portion. There are 100,000 to 120,000 clones in the sample; under 90% occur only once, and over 10% lies in the top ten. Sequencing input: blood. These receptors were obtained from a woman aged 50 to 60 in good health.

V gene TRBV5-4 combines with J gene TRBJ2-7; D is uncertain. Germline V gene sequence: CDR1 SGHNT, CDR2 YYREEE (reference sequence). This CDR3 contains 11 residues. Trimming pared 3 bases from V and 1 base from J, leaving 2 bases between. The chain's CDR3 is CASSSSYEQYF. CDR3 in DNA: TGTGCCAGCAGCTCTTCCTACGAGCAGTACTTC.

This chain connects TRBV11-2 to TRBJ1-6; the D gene is possibly TRBD1 (6 bases). The CDR3 is 14 amino acids. V was cut by 1 base and J by 9 bases, with 10 bases left in between. The germline V gene has CDR1 SGHAT and CDR2 FQNNGV. The CDR3 spells CASSLGTGSSPLHF. CDR3 bases: TGTGCCAGCAGCTTAGGAACAGGGAGTTCACCCCTCCACTTT.

The V gene is TRBV4-1, the J gene TRBJ2-1; TRBD1 aligns across 10 bases. The V segment lost 2 bases and the J segment 2 bases; nucleotides outside the gene matches: 3. The CDR3 runs 16 residues. Per the germline V gene, CDR1 is MGHRA and CDR2 is YSYEKL. The CDR3, as DNA: TGCGCCAGCAGCCAAATGGGACAGGGGACCTACAATGAGCAGTTCTTC. It yields the protein CASSQMGQGTYNEQFF.

The CDR3 spells CASSLLGLAETQYF. In DNA, the CDR3 is TGTGCCAGCAGCTTGCTCGGTTTAGCGGAGACCCAGTACTTC. The chain recombines TRBV5-5 with TRBJ2-5; D possibly corresponds to TRBD2 (5 bases). Germline V gives CDR1 SGHKS, CDR2 YYEKEE (reference sequence). V was shortened by 1 base and J by 5 bases, with 12 bases between the two germline ends. The CDR3 has 14 amino acids.

The chain joins TRBV11-2 to TRBJ2-7; D is unresolved. CDR3 length: 14 amino acids. V lost 3 bases and J 1 base, leaving 10 bases between the germline ends. Looked up from germline, CDR1 is SGHAT and CDR2 is FQNNGV. The CDR3 nucleotides are TGTGCCAGCAGCTTTTCCTCCACATCCTACGAGCAGTACTTC. Translation: CASSFSSTSYEQYF. Drawing the rest from reference TRBV11-2 and TRBJ2-7, the complete variable domain is EAGVAQSPRYKIIEKRQSVAFWCNPISGHATLYWYQQILGQGPKLLIQFQNNGVVDDSQLPKDRFSAERLKGVDSTLKIQPAKLEDSAVYLCASSFSSTSYEQYFGPGTRLTVT.